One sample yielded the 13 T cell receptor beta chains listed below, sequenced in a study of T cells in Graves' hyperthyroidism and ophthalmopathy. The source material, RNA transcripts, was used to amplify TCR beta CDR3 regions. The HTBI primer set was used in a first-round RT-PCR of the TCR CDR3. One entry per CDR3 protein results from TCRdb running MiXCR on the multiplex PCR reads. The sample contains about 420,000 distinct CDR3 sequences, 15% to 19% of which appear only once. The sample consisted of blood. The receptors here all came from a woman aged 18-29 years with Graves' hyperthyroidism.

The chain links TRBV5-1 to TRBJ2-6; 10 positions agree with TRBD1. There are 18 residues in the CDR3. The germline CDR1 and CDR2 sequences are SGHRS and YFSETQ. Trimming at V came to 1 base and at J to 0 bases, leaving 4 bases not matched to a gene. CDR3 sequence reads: CASSLTGTGVSGANVLTF. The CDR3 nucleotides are TGCGCCAGCAGCTTGACCGGGACAGGGGTCTCTGGGGCCAACGTCCTGACTTTC.

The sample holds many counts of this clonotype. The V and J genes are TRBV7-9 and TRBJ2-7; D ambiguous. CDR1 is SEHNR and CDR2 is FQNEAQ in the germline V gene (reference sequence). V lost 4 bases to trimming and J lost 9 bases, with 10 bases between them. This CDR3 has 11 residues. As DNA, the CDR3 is TGTGCCAGCAGCTCCGCCGGTGGGCAGTACTTC. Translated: CASSSAGGQYF.

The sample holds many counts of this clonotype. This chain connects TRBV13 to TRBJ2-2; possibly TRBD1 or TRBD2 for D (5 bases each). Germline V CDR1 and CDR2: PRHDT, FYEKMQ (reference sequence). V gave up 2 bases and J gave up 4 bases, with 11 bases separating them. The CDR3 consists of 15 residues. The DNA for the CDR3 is TGTGCCAGCAGCTTATCGCCAGGGAGCACCGGGGAGCTGTTTTTT. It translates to CASSLSPGSTGELFF. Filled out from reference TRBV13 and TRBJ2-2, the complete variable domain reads AAGVIQSPRHLIKEKRETATLKCYPIPRHDTVYWYQQGPGQDPQFLISFYEKMQSDKGSIPDRFSAQQFSDYHSELNMSSLELGDSALYFCASSLSPGSTGELFFGEGSRLTVL.

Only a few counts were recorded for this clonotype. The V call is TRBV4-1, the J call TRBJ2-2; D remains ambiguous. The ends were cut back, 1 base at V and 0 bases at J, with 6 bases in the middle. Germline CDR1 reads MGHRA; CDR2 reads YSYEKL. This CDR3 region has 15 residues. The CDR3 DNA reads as TGCGCCAGCAGCCAAGGTACTCCGAACACCGGGGAGCTGTTTTTT. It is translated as CASSQGTPNTGELFF.

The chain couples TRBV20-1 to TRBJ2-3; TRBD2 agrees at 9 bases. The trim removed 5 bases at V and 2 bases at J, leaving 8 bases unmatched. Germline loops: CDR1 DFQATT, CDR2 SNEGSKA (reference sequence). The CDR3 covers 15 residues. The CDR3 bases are TGCAGTGCTCCCGTTAGCGGGAGAACCACAGATACGCAGTATTTT. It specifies CSAPVSGRTTDTQYF.

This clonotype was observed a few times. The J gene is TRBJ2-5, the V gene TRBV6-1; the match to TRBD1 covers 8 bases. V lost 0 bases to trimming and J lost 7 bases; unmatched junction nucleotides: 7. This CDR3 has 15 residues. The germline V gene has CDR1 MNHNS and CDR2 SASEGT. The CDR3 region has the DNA TGTGCCAGCAGTGAAGCCCCGGACAGGGTTGTGACCCAGTACTTC. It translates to CASSEAPDRVVTQYF.

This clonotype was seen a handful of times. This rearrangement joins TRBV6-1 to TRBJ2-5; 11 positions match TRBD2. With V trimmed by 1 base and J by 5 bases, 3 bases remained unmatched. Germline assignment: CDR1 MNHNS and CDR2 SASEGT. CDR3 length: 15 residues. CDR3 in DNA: TGTGCCAGCAGTGAAGGACTAGCGGGAAGGGAGACCCAGTACTTC. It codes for CASSEGLAGRETQYF.

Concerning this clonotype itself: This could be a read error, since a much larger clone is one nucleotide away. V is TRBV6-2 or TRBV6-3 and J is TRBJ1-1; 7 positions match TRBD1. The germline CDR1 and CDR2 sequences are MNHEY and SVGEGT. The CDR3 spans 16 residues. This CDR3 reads CAGSYSLAGGGTEAFF. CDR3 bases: TGTGCCGGCAGTTATTCACTGGCAGGGGGAGGAACTGAAGCTTTCTTT.

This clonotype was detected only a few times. CDR3 in amino acids: CASSDVPGGYGYTF. The CDR3 DNA follows: TGTGCCAGCAGTGATGTCCCAGGGGGCTATGGCTACACCTTC. The chain has TRBV6-4 and TRBJ1-2; 7 bases agree with TRBD1. The V and J ends lost 3 bases and 4 bases, in that order; junction bases with no gene match: 5. Germline V lookup: CDR1 MRHNA, CDR2 SNTAGT. This CDR3 is built from 14 residues.

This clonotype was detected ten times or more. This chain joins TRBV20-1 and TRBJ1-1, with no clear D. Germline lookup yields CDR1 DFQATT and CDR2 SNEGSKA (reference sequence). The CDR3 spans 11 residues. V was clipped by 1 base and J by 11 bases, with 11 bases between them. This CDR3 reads CSARALGIAFF. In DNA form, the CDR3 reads TGCAGTGCTAGAGCGTTGGGTATTGCTTTCTTT.

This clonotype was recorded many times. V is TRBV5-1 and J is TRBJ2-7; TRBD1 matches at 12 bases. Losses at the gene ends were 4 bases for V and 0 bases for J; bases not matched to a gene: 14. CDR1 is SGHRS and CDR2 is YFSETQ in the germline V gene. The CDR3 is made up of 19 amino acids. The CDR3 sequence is CASSVQGTGGAKASYEQYF. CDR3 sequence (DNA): TGCGCCAGCAGCGTACAGGGGACAGGGGGCGCGAAGGCCTCCTACGAGCAGTACTTC.

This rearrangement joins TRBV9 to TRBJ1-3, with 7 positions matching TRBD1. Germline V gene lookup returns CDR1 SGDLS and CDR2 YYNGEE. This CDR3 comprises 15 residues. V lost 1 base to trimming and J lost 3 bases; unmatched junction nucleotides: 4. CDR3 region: CASSVQGESGNTIYF. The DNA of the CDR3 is TGTGCCAGCAGCGTACAGGGGGAAAGTGGAAACACCATATATTTT.

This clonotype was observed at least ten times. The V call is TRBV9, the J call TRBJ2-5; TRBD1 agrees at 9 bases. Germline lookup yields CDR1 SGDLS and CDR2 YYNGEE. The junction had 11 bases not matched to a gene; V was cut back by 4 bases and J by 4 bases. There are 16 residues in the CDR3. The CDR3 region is CASSPSGTGTRETQYF. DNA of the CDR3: TGTGCCAGCAGCCCCTCGGGGACAGGGACGAGAGAGACCCAGTACTTC.